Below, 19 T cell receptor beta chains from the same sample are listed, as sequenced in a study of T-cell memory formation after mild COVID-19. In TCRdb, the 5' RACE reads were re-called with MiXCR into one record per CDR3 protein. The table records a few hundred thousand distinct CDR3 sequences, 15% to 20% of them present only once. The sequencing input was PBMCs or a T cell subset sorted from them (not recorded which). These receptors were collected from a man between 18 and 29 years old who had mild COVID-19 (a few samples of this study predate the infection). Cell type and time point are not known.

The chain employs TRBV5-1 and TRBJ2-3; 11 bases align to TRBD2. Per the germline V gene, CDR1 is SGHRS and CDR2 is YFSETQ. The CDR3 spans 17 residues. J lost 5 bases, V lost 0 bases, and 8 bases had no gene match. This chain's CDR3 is CASSLDPLAGGKDTQYF. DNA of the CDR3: TGCGCCAGCAGCTTGGACCCTCTAGCGGGGGGAAAAGATACGCAGTATTTT.

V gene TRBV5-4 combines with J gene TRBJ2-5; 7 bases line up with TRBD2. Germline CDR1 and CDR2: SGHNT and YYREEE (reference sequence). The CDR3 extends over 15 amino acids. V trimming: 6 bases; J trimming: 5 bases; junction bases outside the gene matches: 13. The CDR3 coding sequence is TGTGCCAGCACCAAGTTGGGAGGGAATGAGGAGACCCAGTACTTC. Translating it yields CASTKLGGNEETQYF.

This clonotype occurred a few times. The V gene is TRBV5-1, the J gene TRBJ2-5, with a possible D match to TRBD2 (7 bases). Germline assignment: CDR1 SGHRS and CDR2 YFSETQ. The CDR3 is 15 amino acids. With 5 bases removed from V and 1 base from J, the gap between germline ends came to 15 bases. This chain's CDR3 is CASREQGGTQETQYF. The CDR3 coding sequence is TGCGCCAGCAGGGAACAGGGAGGGACCCAAGAGACCCAGTACTTC.

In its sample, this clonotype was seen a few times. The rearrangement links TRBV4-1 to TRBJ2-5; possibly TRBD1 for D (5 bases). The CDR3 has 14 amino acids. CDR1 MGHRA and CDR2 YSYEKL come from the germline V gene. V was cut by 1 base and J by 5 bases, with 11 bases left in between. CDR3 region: CASSQVQGQETQYF. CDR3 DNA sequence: TGCGCCAGCAGCCAAGTTCAGGGCCAGGAGACCCAGTACTTC.

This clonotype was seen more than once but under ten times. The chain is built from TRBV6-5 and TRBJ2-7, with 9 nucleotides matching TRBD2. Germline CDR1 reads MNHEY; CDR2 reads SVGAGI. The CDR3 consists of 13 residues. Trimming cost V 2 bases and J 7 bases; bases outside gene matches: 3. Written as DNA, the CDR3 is TGTGCCAGCAGTTACACTCTAGCGGGAGAGCAGTACGTC. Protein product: CASSYTLAGEQYV.

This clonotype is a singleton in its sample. CDR3: CSARDAGDTQYF. The CDR3 coding sequence is TGCAGTGCTAGAGATGCGGGAGATACGCAGTATTTT. The chain couples TRBV20-1 to TRBJ2-3; D possibly corresponds to TRBD2 (5 bases). The V end was cut by 0 bases, the J end by 5 bases, with 6 bases between. The CDR3 has 12 amino acids. In germline, CDR1 is DFQATT, CDR2 SNEGSKA (reference sequence).

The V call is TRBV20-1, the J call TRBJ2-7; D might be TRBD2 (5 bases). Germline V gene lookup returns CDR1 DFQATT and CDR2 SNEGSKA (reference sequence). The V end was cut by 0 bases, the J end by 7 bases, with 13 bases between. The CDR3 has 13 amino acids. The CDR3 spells CSARDRRETEQYF. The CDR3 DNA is TGCAGTGCTAGAGATCGAAGGGAGACGGAGCAGTACTTC.

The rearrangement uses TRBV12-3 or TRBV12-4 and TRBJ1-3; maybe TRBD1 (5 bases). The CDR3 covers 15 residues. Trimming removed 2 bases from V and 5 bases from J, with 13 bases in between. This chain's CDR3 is CASSLNVQGRNTIYF. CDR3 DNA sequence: TGTGCCAGCAGTTTAAACGTTCAGGGCCGAAACACCATATATTTT.

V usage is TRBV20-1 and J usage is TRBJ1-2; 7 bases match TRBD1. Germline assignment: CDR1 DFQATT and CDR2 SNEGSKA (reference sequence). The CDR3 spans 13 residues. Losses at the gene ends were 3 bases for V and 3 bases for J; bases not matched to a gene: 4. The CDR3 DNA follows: TGCAGTGCTAGCGTCGACAGGGACTATGGCTACACCTTC. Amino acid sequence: CSASVDRDYGYTF.

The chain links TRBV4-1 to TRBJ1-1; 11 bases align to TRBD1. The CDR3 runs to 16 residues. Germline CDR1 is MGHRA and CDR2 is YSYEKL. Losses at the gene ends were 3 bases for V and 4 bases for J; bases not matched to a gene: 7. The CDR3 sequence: CASSQGGTGGRTEAFF. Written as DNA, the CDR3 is TGCGCCAGCAGCCAGGGAGGGACAGGGGGGCGCACTGAAGCTTTCTTT.

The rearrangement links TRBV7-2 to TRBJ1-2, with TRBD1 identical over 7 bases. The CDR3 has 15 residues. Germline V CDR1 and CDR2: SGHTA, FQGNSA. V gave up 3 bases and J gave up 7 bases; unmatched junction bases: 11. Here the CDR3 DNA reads TGTGCCAGCAGCTTTGACAGGGCAGCTCTGGGTGGCTACACCTTC. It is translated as CASSFDRAALGGYTF.

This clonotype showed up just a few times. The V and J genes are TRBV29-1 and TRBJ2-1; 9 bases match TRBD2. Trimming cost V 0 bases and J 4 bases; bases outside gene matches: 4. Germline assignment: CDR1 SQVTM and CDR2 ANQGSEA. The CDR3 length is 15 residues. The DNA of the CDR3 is TGCAGCGTTGAAGAAGGCGGGGGGGTGTACAATGAGCAGTTCTTC. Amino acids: CSVEEGGGVYNEQFF.

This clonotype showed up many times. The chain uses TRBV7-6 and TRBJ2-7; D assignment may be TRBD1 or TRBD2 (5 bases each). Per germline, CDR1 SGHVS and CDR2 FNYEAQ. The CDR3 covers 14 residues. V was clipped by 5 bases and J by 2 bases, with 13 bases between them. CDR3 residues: CASSRQTGTYEQYF. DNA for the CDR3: TGTGCCAGCAGCAGACAGACCGGGACCTACGAGCAGTACTTC.

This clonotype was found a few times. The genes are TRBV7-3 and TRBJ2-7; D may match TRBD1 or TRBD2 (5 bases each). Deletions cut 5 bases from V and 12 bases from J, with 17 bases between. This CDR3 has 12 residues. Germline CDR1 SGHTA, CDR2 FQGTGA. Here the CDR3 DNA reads TGTGCCAGCAGCGCCGGGACCGCCGTGCTGTACTTC. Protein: CASSAGTAVLYF.

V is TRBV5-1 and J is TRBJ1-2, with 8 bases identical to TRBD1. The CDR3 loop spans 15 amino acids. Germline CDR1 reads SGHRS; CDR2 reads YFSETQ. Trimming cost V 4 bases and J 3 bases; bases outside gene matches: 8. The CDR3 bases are TGCGCCAGCAGCAGATCGGACAGGGCCCACTATGGCTACACCTTC. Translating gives CASSRSDRAHYGYTF.

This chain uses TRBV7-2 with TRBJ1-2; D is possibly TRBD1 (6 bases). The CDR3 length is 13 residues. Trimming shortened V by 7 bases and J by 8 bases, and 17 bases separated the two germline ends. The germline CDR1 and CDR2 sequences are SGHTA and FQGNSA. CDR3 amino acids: CASNPQGGEGYTF. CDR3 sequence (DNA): TGTGCCAGCAACCCACAGGGAGGTGAGGGCTACACCTTC. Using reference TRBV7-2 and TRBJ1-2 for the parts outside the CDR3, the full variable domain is GAGVSQSPSNKVTEKGKDVELRCDPISGHTALYWYRQSLGQGLEFLIYFQGNSAPDKSGLPSDRFSAERTGGSVSTLTIQRTQQEDSAVYLCASNPQGGEGYTFGSGTRLTVV.

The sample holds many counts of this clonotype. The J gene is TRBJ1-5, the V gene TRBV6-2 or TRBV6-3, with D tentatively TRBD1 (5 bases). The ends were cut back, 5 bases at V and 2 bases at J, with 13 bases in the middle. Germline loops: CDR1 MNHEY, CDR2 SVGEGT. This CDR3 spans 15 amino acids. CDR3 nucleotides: TGTGCCAGCAGTCCAATATGGGGGGGCAATCAGCCCCAGCATTTT. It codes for CASSPIWGGNQPQHF.

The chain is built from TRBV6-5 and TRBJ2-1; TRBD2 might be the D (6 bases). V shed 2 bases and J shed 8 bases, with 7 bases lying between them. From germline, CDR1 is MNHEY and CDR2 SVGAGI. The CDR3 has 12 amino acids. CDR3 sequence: CASSYPSDEQFF. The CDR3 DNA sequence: TGTGCCAGCAGTTACCCTAGCGATGAGCAGTTCTTC.

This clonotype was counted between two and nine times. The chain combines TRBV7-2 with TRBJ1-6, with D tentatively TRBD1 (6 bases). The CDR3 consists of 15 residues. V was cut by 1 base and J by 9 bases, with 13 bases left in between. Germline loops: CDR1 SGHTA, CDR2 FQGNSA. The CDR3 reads CASSLGPLDSSPLHF. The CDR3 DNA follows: TGTGCCAGCAGCTTAGGCCCCCTGGACAGTTCACCCCTCCACTTT.